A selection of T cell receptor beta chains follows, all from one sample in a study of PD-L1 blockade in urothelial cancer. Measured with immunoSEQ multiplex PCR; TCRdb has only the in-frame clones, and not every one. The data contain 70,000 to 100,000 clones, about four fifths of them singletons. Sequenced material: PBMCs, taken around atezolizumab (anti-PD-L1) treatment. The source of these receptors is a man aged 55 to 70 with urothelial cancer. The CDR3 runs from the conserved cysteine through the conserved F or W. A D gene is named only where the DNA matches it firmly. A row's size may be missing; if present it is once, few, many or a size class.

cdr3_nt: TGTGCCAGCAGCTTGATGGGGGCCACTAAAAACATTCAGTACTTC
cdr3_aa: CASSLMGATKNIQYF
d_call: -
j_call: TRBJ2-4
v_call: TRBV5-6
clone_size: -

cdr3_nt: TGCGCCAGCAGCCCCGGACAGGGGGGGATTGAAGCTTTCTTT
cdr3_aa: CASSPGQGGIEAFF
d_call: TRBD1
j_call: TRBJ1-1
v_call: TRBV5-1
clone_size: -

cdr3_nt: TGTGCCAGCAGTTTTCGACAAAGCTCCTACAATGAGCAGTTCTTC
cdr3_aa: CASSFRQSSYNEQFF
d_call: -
j_call: TRBJ2-1
v_call: TRBV6-5
clone_size: -

cdr3_nt: TGTGCCAGCAGTGAAGCTCGCCCCTTCCGGGAGACCCAGTACTTC
cdr3_aa: CASSEARPFRETQYF
d_call: -
j_call: TRBJ2-5
v_call: TRBV6-1
clone_size: -

cdr3_nt: TGTGCCAGCAGTGAAGCGCTGGCAGGGGGTTGGGATCAGCCCCAGCATTTT
cdr3_aa: CASSEALAGGWDQPQHF
d_call: TRBD1
j_call: TRBJ1-5
v_call: TRBV2
clone_size: few

cdr3_nt: TGTGCCAGCAGTTCGGCCGACAGGGGTTGGACCGGGGAGCTGTTTTTT
cdr3_aa: CASSSADRGWTGELFF
d_call: TRBD1
j_call: TRBJ2-2
v_call: TRBV28
clone_size: -

cdr3_nt: TGTGCCTGGAATGGGTGGGGGGGCGGTGGGGCCAACGTCCTGACTTTC
cdr3_aa: CAWNGWGGGGANVLTF
d_call: -
j_call: TRBJ2-6
v_call: TRBV30
clone_size: -

cdr3_nt: TGTGCCAGCAGCTCATCCTCCGAAGGCGGGGGGGCCTACAATGAGCAGTTCTTC
cdr3_aa: CASSSSSEGGGAYNEQFF
d_call: TRBD2
j_call: TRBJ2-1
v_call: TRBV9
clone_size: -

cdr3_nt: TGTGCCAGCAGGTCCGAGGGCGAGCAGTACTTC
cdr3_aa: CASRSEGEQYF
d_call: -
j_call: TRBJ2-7
v_call: TRBV2
clone_size: few

cdr3_nt: TGTGCCAGCAGCCCGCGGTCCGGGGGGAATGAGCAGTTCTTC
cdr3_aa: CASSPRSGGNEQFF
d_call: TRBD2
j_call: TRBJ2-1
v_call: TRBV11-3
clone_size: -

cdr3_nt: TGTGCCAGCAGCACTTACAGGGGAGGTCTTCAGCCCCAGCATTTT
cdr3_aa: CASSTYRGGLQPQHF
d_call: TRBD1
j_call: TRBJ1-5
v_call: TRBV7-2
clone_size: few

cdr3_nt: TGTGCCAGTACTCAGGGGTACGAGCAGTACTTC
cdr3_aa: CASTQGYEQYF
d_call: -
j_call: TRBJ2-7
v_call: TRBV19
clone_size: -

cdr3_nt: TGTGCCAGCAGCTTGGGCACAGGGGGGAACAATCAGCCCCAGCATTTT
cdr3_aa: CASSLGTGGNNQPQHF
d_call: TRBD1
j_call: TRBJ1-5
v_call: TRBV5-4
clone_size: -

cdr3_nt: TGTGCCAGCAGGAGGGACAACTACGAGCAGTACTTC
cdr3_aa: CASRRDNYEQYF
d_call: -
j_call: TRBJ2-7
v_call: TRBV6-5
clone_size: -

cdr3_nt: TGTGCCAGCAGCTTGTACGACAGGAACACCGGGGAGCTGTTTTTT
cdr3_aa: CASSLYDRNTGELFF
d_call: -
j_call: TRBJ2-2
v_call: TRBV5-4
clone_size: -

cdr3_nt: TGTGCCAGTAGTATAAACAGGGAGAACACTGAAGCTTTCTTT
cdr3_aa: CASSINRENTEAFF
d_call: -
j_call: TRBJ1-1
v_call: TRBV19
clone_size: -